This T cell receptor (beta chain) derives from a study of PD-L1 blockade in urothelial cancer. Study summary: Once treatment had started, blood was analyzed at 3 weeks (second dose) and again at 6 weeks.

TCR analog templates of synthetic origin were spiked into each PCR. The table came from immunoSEQ multiplex PCR; TCRdb's copy has only in-frame clones and leaves some out. The sample shows 50,000 or so clones, under 90% of them seen only once. Noted time point: pretreatment peripheral blood. The patients' disease, urothelial carcinoma, was locally advanced or metastatic. Sequencing was performed on PBMCs, taken around atezolizumab (anti-PD-L1) treatment. The sequence derives from a man in his 70s with urothelial cancer.

CDR3 in amino acids: CASRAGLEETQYF. The CDR3 DNA sequence: TGTGCCAGCAGGGCGGGCCTAGAAGAGACCCAGTACTTC. V is TRBV5-6 and J is TRBJ2-5, with D maybe TRBD2 (5 bases). CDR1 is SGHDT and CDR2 is YYEEEE in the germline V gene. The CDR3 contains 13 residues. Trimming took off 5 bases at V and 3 bases at J, with 11 bases between the two ends.